Sequencing of this TCR beta chain was carried out in a study of long-term antiretroviral therapy in people with HIV. V lost 0 bases and J lost 3, with 6 bases in between. The CDR3 consists of 14 residues. Germline V lookup: CDR1 SEHNR, CDR2 FQNEAQ (reference sequence). Survey-level immunoSEQ v3.0 assays were run. Produced via immunoSEQ multiplex PCR; TCRdb's table is partial and in-frame only. Among about 24,000 clones listed, over 65% were seen once. This TCR came from a young man with HIV. The sample was unsorted PBMCs, taken 4.4 years after starting antiretroviral therapy. This sequence joins TRBV7-9 and TRBJ2-1; D unclear. In DNA, the CDR3 is TGTGCCAGCAGCTTAGCCCTAATCTACAATGAGCAGTTCTTC. Its translation: CASSLALIYNEQFF.